The 16 T cell receptor beta chains below come from one sample, sequenced in a study of blood T cell repertoires in COVID-19. The assay was immunoSEQ multiplex PCR, and TCRdb's table has in-frame clones only and misses some. The sample lists 150,000 to 200,000 clones; 60% to 85% were seen once. The sequenced sample was peripheral blood. These receptors were obtained from a man between 60 and 75 years old with active or convalescent COVID-19.

This chain joins TRBV18 and TRBJ2-1; TRBD1 matches 7 bases. There are 15 residues in the CDR3. The germline gives CDR1 KGHSH, CDR2 LQKENI. Trimming cost V 4 bases and J 1 base; bases outside gene matches: 4. The CDR3 here is CASSLETGSYNEQFF. The CDR3 DNA sequence: TGTGCCAGCTCACTCGAGACAGGGTCCTACAATGAGCAGTTCTTC. The entire variable domain, with the rest obtained from reference TRBV18 and TRBJ2-1, is as follows: NAGVMQNPRHLVRRRGQEARLRCSPMKGHSHVYWYRQLPEEGLKFMVYLQKENIIDESGMPKERFSAEFPKEGPSILRIQQVVRGDSAAYFCASSLETGSYNEQFFGPGTRLTVL.

The chain joins TRBV7-9 to TRBJ1-2; 8 bases are shared with TRBD1. There are 14 residues in the CDR3. From germline, CDR1 is SEHNR and CDR2 FQNEAQ (reference sequence). V was pared by 1 base and J by 6 bases, with 4 bases of the junction left unmatched. CDR3 nucleotide sequence: TGTGCCAGCAGCTTAGGGGGGACAGGCGATGGCTACACCTTC. As protein: CASSLGGTGDGYTF.

This chain joins TRBV3-1 (or the pseudogene TRBV3-2) and TRBJ1-1, with a weak D call TRBD1 (5 bases). Per the germline V gene, CDR1 is LGHDT and CDR2 is YNNKEL (reference sequence). V dropped 2 bases and J dropped 7 bases, with 11 bases sitting between them. The CDR3 runs to 13 residues. CDR3 nucleotides: TGTGCCAGCAGCCAATTAGGACAAAGTGAAGCTTTCTTT. Protein product: CASSQLGQSEAFF.

V usage is TRBV14 and J usage is TRBJ2-2, with TRBD1 as a possible D gene (6 bases). V was clipped by 4 bases and J by 2 bases, with 14 bases between them. The germline CDR1 and CDR2 sequences are SGHDN and FVKESK. The CDR3 covers 16 residues. The CDR3 sequence: CASSLTGRGNTGELFF. The DNA of the CDR3 is TGTGCCAGCAGCCTGACGGGCAGGGGTAACACCGGGGAGCTGTTTTTT.

The chain recombines TRBV10-3 with TRBJ1-5; TRBD1 is a possible D gene (6 bases). The germline CDR1 and CDR2 sequences are ENHRY and SYGVKD. The germline V and J ends were trimmed by 6 bases and 2 bases, with 14 bases remaining between them. The CDR3 covers 15 residues. CDR3 protein: CAISSDAGGNQPQHF. In DNA, the CDR3 is TGTGCCATCAGCTCCGACGCAGGGGGCAATCAGCCCCAGCATTTT.

The chain couples TRBV5-1 to TRBJ2-1, with TRBD2 matching 11 bases. V was clipped by 4 bases and J by 7 bases; unmatched bases: 10. Germline V lookup: CDR1 SGHRS, CDR2 YFSETQ. This CDR3 has 16 amino acids. DNA for the CDR3: TGCGCCAGCAGCACTAGCGGGAGAGGGAGGTCGAATGAGCAGTTCTTC. Its protein product is CASSTSGRGRSNEQFF. The full variable domain, with the rest looked up from reference TRBV5-1 and TRBJ2-1, is KAGVTQTPRYLIKTRGQQVTLSCSPISGHRSVSWYQQTPGQGLQFLFEYFSETQRNKGNFPGRFSGRQFSNSRSEMNVSTLELGDSALYLCASSTSGRGRSNEQFFGPGTRLTVL.

This clone has just one count. The sample contains more than one DNA sequence encoding this CDR3. The chain is built from TRBV4-1 and TRBJ1-4; 9 bases are a match to TRBD1. This CDR3 comprises 15 residues. The germline gives CDR1 MGHRA, CDR2 YSYEKL. J lost 8 bases, V lost 2 bases, and 6 bases had no gene match. For the CDR3, the DNA is TGCGCCAGCAGCCAACCGGGACAGGGTAGAGAAAAACTGTTTTTT. It encodes CASSQPGQGREKLFF.

CDR3 nucleotide sequence: TGTGCCAGTAGTAGCACCCGACATCCCGGGATACCCACCTACGAGCAGTACTTC. Translating it yields CASSSTRHPGIPTYEQYF. The chain links TRBV19 to TRBJ2-7; tentative D call: TRBD2 (5 bases). Trimming shortened V by 4 bases and J by 2 bases, and 24 bases separated the two germline ends. This CDR3 is built from 18 residues. The germline gives CDR1 LNHDA, CDR2 SQIVND (reference sequence).

This rearrangement joins TRBV25-1 to TRBJ1-4; D unclear. In germline, CDR1 is MGHDK, CDR2 SYGVNS. Deletions cut 2 bases from V and 8 bases from J, with 18 bases between. This CDR3 has 16 residues. This CDR3 is CASSEGLRRGLEKLFF. DNA of the CDR3: TGTGCCAGCAGTGAAGGGTTACGACGGGGATTGGAAAAACTGTTTTTT.

The chain has TRBV28 and TRBJ1-1, with D maybe TRBD1 (5 bases). The V end lost 1 base, the J end lost 4 bases, and 13 bases lay between the germline ends. CDR1 MDHEN and CDR2 SYDVKM come from the germline V gene. The CDR3 has 15 amino acids. CDR3 protein: CASSLSVWGGTEAFF. CDR3 nucleotides: TGTGCCAGCAGTTTATCGGTGTGGGGGGGCACTGAAGCTTTCTTT.

This chain links TRBV5-1 with TRBJ2-1; TRBD1 matches at 12 bases. Looked up from germline, CDR1 is SGHRS and CDR2 is YFSETQ. The CDR3 runs 16 residues. J lost 1 base, V lost 4 bases, and 3 bases had no gene match. CDR3 protein: CASSPGQGASYNEQFF. As DNA, the CDR3 is TGCGCCAGCAGCCCGGGACAGGGGGCTTCCTACAATGAGCAGTTCTTC.

This chain links TRBV4-1 with TRBJ1-5; D is undetermined. V was pared by 0 bases and J by 0 bases, with 9 bases between. Germline V CDR1 and CDR2: MGHRA, YSYEKL. The CDR3 spans 16 residues. The CDR3 sequence is CASSQDSGDSNQPQHF. In DNA, the CDR3 is TGCGCCAGCAGCCAAGATTCGGGAGATAGCAATCAGCCCCAGCATTTT.

This chain joins TRBV6-5 and TRBJ2-7, with 10 bases fitting TRBD2. The ends lost 6 bases at V and 3 bases at J; junction bases unmatched: 8. Germline V gene lookup returns CDR1 MNHEY and CDR2 SVGAGI. The CDR3 has 15 residues. CDR3 in amino acids: CASRPAASGSYEQYF. The DNA of the CDR3 is TGTGCCAGCAGGCCAGCGGCTAGCGGGAGCTACGAGCAGTACTTC.

Regarding this clone: The sample contains more than one DNA sequence encoding this CDR3. The V and J genes are TRBV20-1 and TRBJ1-1; no clear D gene. Germline CDR1 DFQATT, CDR2 SNEGSKA (reference sequence). The V end was cut by 6 bases, the J end by 2 bases, with 7 bases between. The CDR3 consists of 11 residues. CDR3 nucleotides: TGCAGTGCCCGGGGAAACACTGAAGCTTTCTTT. This translates into CSARGNTEAFF.

The chain is built from TRBV5-1 and TRBJ2-7, with 11 positions matching TRBD2. Losses at the gene ends were 2 bases for V and 0 bases for J; bases not matched to a gene: 1. The CDR3 is 15 amino acids. Germline V gene lookup returns CDR1 SGHRS and CDR2 YFSETQ. CDR3 in DNA: TGCGCCAGCAGCTTAACTAGCGGGAGCTCCTACGAGCAGTACTTC. Translation: CASSLTSGSSYEQYF.

The chain recombines TRBV28 with TRBJ2-7; a weak D match, TRBD1 (5 bases). Trimming removed 5 bases from V and 7 bases from J, with 15 bases in between. The CDR3 covers 13 residues. CDR1 MDHEN and CDR2 SYDVKM come from the germline V gene. CDR3 sequence: CASSRPRVQEQYF. CDR3 nucleotides: TGTGCCAGCAGTCGGCCCAGGGTGCAAGAGCAGTACTTC.